This entry lists 15 T cell receptor beta chains sequenced from one sample in a study of blood T cells in healthy people across ages. Together with a sample-barcoded 5' primer, a J-beta primer mix was included in a second PCR lasting about 7 to 11 cycles. MiXCR, run by TCRdb on the 5' RACE reads, gives a single entry per CDR3 protein. This repertoire shows about 680,000 distinct CDR3 sequences, 49% found once; its top ten account for roughly 34%. Material: blood. All receptors derive from a woman in her sixties or seventies in good health.

The chain couples TRBV12-3 or TRBV12-4 to TRBJ1-2; unclear D gene. CDR3 length: 12 residues. V lost 8 bases and J lost 4, with 11 bases in between. The CDR3 is CASHRVAYGYTF. CDR3 DNA: TGTGCCAGCCACCGGGTCGCCTATGGCTACACCTTC.

This clonotype was observed once. The chain recombines TRBV5-6 with TRBJ2-7; D is perhaps TRBD2 (5 bases). The CDR3 is 15 amino acids. The V end was cut by 4 bases, the J end by 1 base, with 15 bases between. Germline V gene lookup returns CDR1 SGHDT and CDR2 YYEEEE. The CDR3, as DNA: TGTGCCAGCAGCCTCCGTGGGTGGACTTCCTACGAGCAGTACTTC. Residues: CASSLRGWTSYEQYF.

As DNA, the CDR3 is TGTGCCTGGATGAGGGATCATGGCTACACCTTC. This sequence encodes CAWMRDHGYTF. This chain joins TRBV30 and TRBJ1-2; D gene uncertain. The CDR3 runs to 11 residues. Between the trimmed V and J ends, which lost 4 bases and 6 bases, there was a span of 9 bases. Germline values: CDR1 GTSNPN, CDR2 SVGIG (reference sequence).

The V and J genes are TRBV5-1 and TRBJ1-4; D gene uncertain. This CDR3 has 17 amino acids. The germline CDR1 and CDR2 sequences are SGHRS and YFSETQ. The germline V and J ends were trimmed by 8 bases and 7 bases, with 27 bases remaining between them. The CDR3: CASSQADIWKLIEKLFF. The CDR3 DNA follows: TGCGCCAGTAGCCAAGCTGACATTTGGAAGCTGATTGAAAAACTGTTTTTT.

This rearrangement joins TRBV6-6 to TRBJ2-5, with D unclear. The germline V gene encodes CDR1 MNHNY and CDR2 SVGAGI (reference sequence). With 0 bases removed from V and 11 bases from J, the gap between germline ends came to 16 bases. The CDR3 totals 14 residues. The CDR3 here is CASSYSFQIDEQYF. The CDR3 DNA reads as TGTGCCAGCAGTTACTCCTTTCAAATCGATGAGCAGTACTTC.

This clonotype was seen ten or more times. The chain uses TRBV7-9 and TRBJ2-7; possibly TRBD2 for D (6 bases). V was cut by 5 bases and J by 5 bases, with 19 bases left in between. CDR1 SEHNR and CDR2 FQNEAQ come from the germline V gene (reference sequence). The CDR3 runs to 15 residues. CDR3 DNA sequence: TGTGCCAGCAGCGACAGTGGTGGGGAGGAGGACGAGCAGTACTTC. Protein: CASSDSGGEEDEQYF.

This clonotype was seen many times. The chain uses TRBV4-2 and TRBJ2-5, with 11 bases identical to TRBD1. The CDR3 covers 16 residues. Germline V gene lookup returns CDR1 LGHNA and CDR2 YNFKEQ. V lost 0 bases, J lost 4 bases, and 4 bases stayed unmatched. The CDR3: CASSQEGQGARETQYF. CDR3 sequence (DNA): TGTGCCAGCAGCCAAGAAGGACAGGGGGCACGAGAGACCCAGTACTTC.

CDR3 loop: CASMAESSTDTQYF. The CDR3 nucleotides read TGTGCCAGCATGGCGGAATCTAGCACAGATACGCAGTATTTT. The chain combines TRBV28 with TRBJ2-3, with no clear D. The V and J ends lost 7 bases and 0 bases respectively, with 11 bases between them. The CDR3 consists of 14 residues. The germline V gene has CDR1 MDHEN and CDR2 SYDVKM.

This chain links TRBV18 with TRBJ2-1; possibly TRBD1 or TRBD2 for D (6 bases each). The CDR3 sequence is 16 residues long. Trimming pared 3 bases from V and 9 bases from J, leaving 21 bases between. The germline gives CDR1 KGHSH, CDR2 LQKENI. The CDR3 region is CASSPQKGGILSEQFF. CDR3 sequence (DNA): TGTGCCAGCTCACCCCAGAAGGGGGGCATCCTCAGTGAGCAGTTCTTC.

This chain connects TRBV20-1 to TRBJ1-2; 9 bases are a match to TRBD1. Germline V CDR1 and CDR2: DFQATT, SNEGSKA (reference sequence). This CDR3 is built from 18 residues. V trimming: 3 bases; J trimming: 8 bases; junction bases outside the gene matches: 22. The CDR3 spells CSASPRGGTGTFLKGYTF. The CDR3 nucleotides read TGCAGTGCTAGCCCGAGGGGAGGGACAGGGACCTTTCTGAAGGGCTACACCTTC.

This sequence joins TRBV28 and TRBJ2-7, with TRBD2 matching 8 bases. The germline gives CDR1 MDHEN, CDR2 SYDVKM. V was clipped by 10 bases and J by 3 bases; unmatched bases: 5. CDR3 length: 12 residues. CDR3 DNA sequence: TGTGCCATCACCAGCGGGAGCTACGAGCAGTACTTC. Its protein is CAITSGSYEQYF.

The gene calls are TRBV6-5 and TRBJ2-1, with TRBD1 matching 8 bases. Unmatched junction bases numbered 5, after V lost 5 bases and J lost 8 bases. CDR3 size: 13 residues. Germline V gene data show CDR1 as MNHEY and CDR2 as SVGAGI. The CDR3 sequence: CASSTDRVHEQFF. The CDR3 DNA follows: TGTGCCAGCAGTACGGACAGGGTTCATGAGCAGTTCTTC.

Written as DNA, the CDR3 is TGTGCCAGCAGCCAAAGATTCACAGATACGCAGTATTTT. Protein: CASSQRFTDTQYF. V is TRBV14 and J is TRBJ2-3; D gene ambiguous. This CDR3 comprises 13 residues. The V end was cut by 2 bases, the J end by 2 bases, with 5 bases between. In germline, CDR1 is SGHDN, CDR2 FVKESK.

The chain is built from TRBV27 and TRBJ2-5, with D perhaps matching TRBD1 (6 bases). This CDR3 is built from 13 residues. V lost 2 bases and J 9 bases, leaving 13 bases between the germline ends. CDR1 is MNHEY, CDR2 SMNVEV, per germline (reference sequence). The CDR3 DNA reads as TGTGCCAGCAGTTTAGGGAATGGACAGTCCCAGTACTTC. Its translation: CASSLGNGQSQYF.

The J gene is TRBJ1-4, the V gene TRBV20-1, with D tentatively TRBD1 (6 bases). The V end lost 0 bases, the J end lost 6 bases, and 11 bases lay between the germline ends. This CDR3 region has 14 residues. In germline, CDR1 is DFQATT, CDR2 SNEGSKA (reference sequence). The CDR3 protein is CSARDDRTYEKLFF. As DNA, the CDR3 is TGCAGTGCTAGAGATGACAGGACTTATGAAAAACTGTTTTTT.